The rows below give T cell receptor beta chains drawn from one sample of a study of CD8 T cells in Susac syndrome. In TCRdb, the immunoSEQ multiplex PCR reads were re-called with MiXCR into one record per CDR3 protein. The table has under 200,000 distinct CDR3 sequences, approximately 94% seen once; the top ten hold roughly 0.12%. Sequencing was done on a sample of CD4+ T cells from PBMCs. Every receptor here comes from a human donor with Susac syndrome. The CDR3 runs from the conserved cysteine through the conserved F or W. A D gene is named only where the DNA matches it firmly. Not all rows give a size; the values are once, few, many and, for expanded clones, a class.

clone_size,j_call,d_call,v_call,cdr3_nt,cdr3_aa
.,TRBJ2-1,.,TRBV30,TGTGCCTGGAGTGTCCTCGGGGGGCGAGAGCAGTTCTTC,CAWSVLGGREQFF
.,TRBJ2-7,TRBD2,TRBV12-3/TRBV12-4,TGTGCCAGCAGTTCGGGACTAGTTCCCCACGAGCAGTACTTC,CASSSGLVPHEQYF
once,TRBJ1-1,.,TRBV27,TGTGCCAGCAGGTTGGGTGGGGGTAGGAACACTGAAGCTTTCTTT,CASRLGGGRNTEAFF
.,TRBJ2-1,.,TRBV30,TGTGCCTGGAGTACAGGGTCAAACAATGAGCAGTTCTTC,CAWSTGSNNEQFF
.,TRBJ2-3,.,TRBV7-2,TGTGCCAGCAGGCGACTCCTTTCAGATACGCAGTATTTT,CASRRLLSDTQYF
.,TRBJ2-2,.,TRBV20-1,TGCAGTGCCCGGGACCACCCAGGCACCGGGGAGCTGTTTTTT,CSARDHPGTGELFF
.,TRBJ2-3,.,TRBV11-2,TGTGCCAGCAGCTTCAATGTCGGAGATACGCAGTATTTT,CASSFNVGDTQYF
.,TRBJ2-3,TRBD2,TRBV3-1,TGTGCCAGCAGCCAAGATCTGGTAGCGGGGAAGGCAGATACGCAGTATTTT,CASSQDLVAGKADTQYF
.,TRBJ1-2,.,TRBV7-2,TGTGCCAGCAGCTTAGTGCCGGGGATGCACTATGGCTACACCTTC,CASSLVPGMHYGYTF
.,TRBJ2-4,.,TRBV3-1,TGTGCCAGCAGCCAAGATGGGAAAAACATTCAGTACTTC,CASSQDGKNIQYF
.,TRBJ2-1,TRBD2,TRBV9,TGTGCCAGCAGCGTAGGTGGTAGCGGGAGTCTTGAGCAGTTCTTC,CASSVGGSGSLEQFF
.,TRBJ1-6,TRBD1,TRBV6-6,TGTGCCAGCACCTTACAGGGGTTGGGCAATTCACCCCTCCACTTT,CASTLQGLGNSPLHF
once,TRBJ1-5,.,TRBV28,TGTGCCAGCAGAAGTACAGAGAATCAGCCCCAGCATTTT,CASRSTENQPQHF
.,TRBJ2-7,TRBD2,TRBV5-1,TGCGCCAGCAGCATCCGAGCGGGGTCCTACGAGCAGTACTTC,CASSIRAGSYEQYF